Listed below are T cell receptor beta chains from one sample, sequenced in a study of blood T cell repertoires in COVID-19. Clones were sequenced by immunoSEQ multiplex PCR, and TCRdb holds only the in-frame ones, with some missing. The repertoire includes around 260,000 clones, roughly 86% of them detected once, and about 5% sits in the top ten. The sequencing input was peripheral blood. The origin of the receptors is a woman aged 55 to 70 with COVID-19, enrolled during active disease. Each CDR3 is given without its conserved first and last residue.

CDR3: ASSSLQGGITEAF
V: TRBV9

CDR3: ASSYGSGRAGDEQY
V: TRBV7-2

CDR3: ASSLLNQGAEAF
V: TRBV28

CDR3: ASSLYGRGTYNEQF
V: TRBV5-1

CDR3: ASSPPETGVSNEKLF
V: TRBV3-1/TRBV3-2

CDR3: ASSRRGVGASGRKSGDNEQF
V: TRBV9

CDR3: ASSPTSIRSYEYGQY
V: TRBV14

CDR3: ASSFRRQIGNEQF
V: TRBV5-4

CDR3: ASSLVPDRALYGYT
V: TRBV7-2

CDR3: ASSKLQGLDNEQF
V: TRBV21-1

CDR3: ASSLTPQGEAF
V: TRBV7-3

CDR3: ASSTRLAGTYNEQF
V: TRBV9

CDR3: AWHLDSTDTQY
V: TRBV30

CDR3: ASTSDRGSDTQY
V: TRBV18

CDR3: ASSHRDRGPGELF
V: TRBV11-3

CDR3: ASSHAGTSDYNEQF
V: TRBV5-1

CDR3: SVEVPTDGGGPYYGYT
V: TRBV29-1

CDR3: ASSSPDRGSYGYT
V: TRBV6-2/TRBV6-3

CDR3: SGTGGGYEQY
V: TRBV29-1

CDR3: ASSFRYQTYGEAF
V: TRBV13